The clone carrying this T cell receptor (beta chain) occurred many times. Antigen specificity is unknown. This sample was taken from a study of early T cells in non-severe SARS-CoV-2 infection. Study observations and caveats: VDJdb matches were skewed toward anti-spike CD8 T cell responses.

Individual cDNA molecules received unique molecular identifiers during library preparation. TCRdb ran MiXCR on the 5' RACE reads and lists one entry per CDR3 protein. The profile covers roughly 34,000 distinct CDR3 sequences, with around 7% appearing a single time and around 13% taken by the ten largest. Germline CDR1 is SNHLY and CDR2 is FYNNEI. V gave up 3 bases and J gave up 0 bases, with 11 bases separating them. The length of the CDR3 is 15 residues. The starting material was whole blood, obtained at baseline. This receptor was identified in an adult who was a healthcare worker with PCR-confirmed SARS-CoV-2 infection or an uninfected control (not recorded which). V and J are TRBV2 and TRBJ1-1; TRBD1 might be the D (5 bases). CDR3 sequence reads: CASSDWSGLNTEAFF. In DNA, the CDR3 is TGTGCCAGCAGTGACTGGTCAGGGCTGAACACTGAAGCTTTCTTT.